These 15 T cell receptor beta chains came from one sample sequenced in a study of cytomegalovirus exposure and HLA in healthy donors. Both 60 Vbeta primers and 13 Jbeta primers went into the PCR. Assay used: immunoSEQ multiplex PCR; TCRdb lists only in-frame clones, some missing. The data show some 220,000 clones, with around 80% seen just once and around 2.8% held by the top ten. What was sequenced was PBMCs. All receptors derive from an older woman in good health and CMV-seropositive.

The rearrangement links TRBV6-5 to TRBJ1-1; the D gene is possibly TRBD1 (5 bases). The CDR3 spans 15 residues. Germline V CDR1 and CDR2: MNHEY, SVGAGI. V was clipped by 2 bases and J by 3 bases, with 13 bases between them. The CDR3 reads CASSYNGGQDTEAFF. The CDR3 coding sequence is TGTGCCAGCAGTTACAACGGGGGTCAGGACACTGAAGCTTTCTTT.

The chain joins TRBV19 to TRBJ1-5, with D perhaps matching TRBD1 (6 bases). CDR1 is LNHDA, CDR2 SQIVND, per germline (reference sequence). The V and J ends lost 3 bases and 3 bases respectively, with 9 bases between them. The CDR3 spans 14 residues. CDR3 nucleotide sequence: TGTGCCAGTAGTATCCGGGACACCAATCAGCCCCAGCATTTT. Protein sequence: CASSIRDTNQPQHF.

The chain uses TRBV5-5 and TRBJ1-6; D is ambiguous. The CDR3 runs to 13 residues. V lost 4 bases and J lost 6, with 8 bases in between. Germline V lookup: CDR1 SGHKS, CDR2 YYEKEE (reference sequence). CDR3 sequence reads: CASSGRFNSPLHF. For the CDR3, the DNA is TGTGCCAGCAGCGGTCGGTTTAATTCACCCCTCCACTTT.

The chain has TRBV5-1 and TRBJ2-7; D call uncertain. Trimming left V 0 bases short and J 0 bases short, with 10 bases between. The length of the CDR3 is 15 residues. CDR1 is SGHRS, CDR2 YFSETQ, per germline. CDR3 bases: TGCGCCAGCAGCTTGGAGCCGCTTTCCTCCTACGAGCAGTACTTC. It is translated as CASSLEPLSSYEQYF.

The chain couples TRBV6-1 to TRBJ2-1; 7 nucleotides line up with TRBD2. The junction had 8 bases not matched to a gene; V was cut back by 1 base and J by 14 bases. The CDR3 contains 13 residues. Germline loops: CDR1 MNHNS, CDR2 SASEGT. This chain's CDR3 is CASSEGVERGEFF. DNA for the CDR3: TGTGCCAGCAGTGAAGGGGTGGAACGGGGGGAGTTCTTC.

The rearrangement links TRBV27 to TRBJ2-2, with D perhaps TRBD2 (6 bases). Trimming removed 0 bases at V and 5 bases at J, with 10 bases between. This CDR3 has 15 residues. The V gene's germline CDR1 is MNHEY and CDR2 SMNVEV (reference sequence). The CDR3 DNA reads TGTGCCAGCAGTTTATCAGGAGGGCGAACCGGGGAGCTGTTTTTT. It encodes CASSLSGGRTGELFF.

This chain connects TRBV2 to TRBJ2-1; maybe TRBD2 (5 bases). CDR3 length equals 13 residues. CDR1 and CDR2 (germline): SNHLY, FYNNEI. With 4 bases removed from V and 7 bases from J, the gap between germline ends came to 11 bases. CDR3 sequence (DNA): TGTGCCAGCAGTGGAAAGCGAGGGAATGAGCAGTTCTTC. Translated, it gives CASSGKRGNEQFF. The full variable domain, its missing parts supplied by reference TRBV2 and TRBJ2-1, is EPEVTQTPSHQVTQMGQEVILRCVPISNHLYFYWYRQILGQKVEFLVSFYNNEISEKSEIFDDQFSVERPDGSNFTLKIRSTKLEDSAMYFCASSGKRGNEQFFGPGTRLTVL.

The chain recombines TRBV5-4 with TRBJ2-5; TRBD2 aligns across 10 bases. This CDR3 is built from 15 residues. J was trimmed by 9 bases and V by 4 bases; bases with no gene match: 12. Germline V gene data show CDR1 as SGHNT and CDR2 as YYREEE (reference sequence). CDR3 protein: CASSRQDSGRTAQYF. The CDR3 DNA sequence: TGTGCCAGCAGCCGACAAGATAGCGGGAGGACTGCCCAGTACTTC.

This rearrangement joins TRBV6-5 to TRBJ2-1; tentative D call: TRBD1 (5 bases). There are 13 residues in the CDR3. Germline V lookup: CDR1 MNHEY, CDR2 SVGAGI. V was cut by 9 bases and J by 6 bases, with 15 bases left in between. CDR3 sequence reads: CASHPQGRNEQFF. In DNA, the CDR3 is TGTGCCAGTCATCCCCAGGGCCGCAATGAGCAGTTCTTC.

The chain carries TRBV19 and TRBJ2-6; no definite D call. CDR1 and CDR2 (germline): LNHDA, SQIVND (reference sequence). CDR3 length: 14 amino acids. Trimming cost V 6 bases and J 0 bases, with 6 bases left between them. The CDR3 here is CASRQSSGANVLTF. The CDR3 coding sequence is TGTGCCAGTAGACAGAGCTCTGGGGCCAACGTCCTGACTTTC.

This clone came up once. This sequence joins TRBV7-2 and TRBJ1-2; D remains ambiguous. CDR1 and CDR2 from the germline V gene are SGHTA and FQGNSA. The V end lost 0 bases, the J end lost 4 bases, and 12 bases lay between the germline ends. This CDR3 is 15 amino acids long. The CDR3 reads CASSLAAGLSYGYTF. In nucleotides, the CDR3 is TGTGCCAGCAGCTTAGCGGCAGGCCTCTCCTATGGCTACACCTTC.

The CDR3 bases are TGTGCCAGCAGTGACGGGGGGACCGGGGAGCTGTTTTTT. Translation: CASSDGGTGELFF. V and J are TRBV2 and TRBJ1-3, with 7 positions matching TRBD2. The last part of the DNA fits TRBJ2-2 better; the J call may be wrong. The CDR3 is 13 residues long. CDR1 is SNHLY and CDR2 is FYNNEI in the germline V gene.

The table lists this clone with a few counts. The rearrangement uses TRBV30 and TRBJ2-5; 7 bases map to TRBD2. Germline CDR1 is GTSNPN and CDR2 is SVGIG (reference sequence). The V gene end was trimmed by 5 bases and the J gene end by 2 bases; junction bases not matched to a gene: 17. This CDR3 has 17 residues. In DNA form, the CDR3 reads TGTGCCTGGTCCAACCCGGTAAGCGGGATCCAACAAGAGACCCAGTACTTC. Translation: CAWSNPVSGIQQETQYF.

J is TRBJ1-4 and V is TRBV2; the D gene is possibly TRBD1 (5 bases). Trimming cost V 5 bases and J 5 bases, with 12 bases left between them. The germline CDR1 and CDR2 sequences are SNHLY and FYNNEI. This CDR3 contains 14 residues. The CDR3 DNA reads as TGTGCCAGCAGTCGACAGCACCCGAATGAAAAACTGTTTTTT. This codes for CASSRQHPNEKLFF.

The chain joins TRBV5-1 to TRBJ1-1, with D perhaps matching TRBD1 (6 bases). V dropped 0 bases and J dropped 13 bases, with 13 bases sitting between them. This CDR3 spans 12 amino acids. The V gene's germline CDR1 is SGHRS and CDR2 YFSETQ. The CDR3 sequence is CASSLGGPAGFF. CDR3 bases: TGCGCCAGCAGCTTGGGGGGGCCCGCGGGTTTCTTT.